These 20 T cell receptor beta chains originate from one sample sequenced in a study of naive and memory T cell subsets (dated by TCRdb to about 2017). Study-wide findings and limitations: A few larger clonotypes were present in naive repertoires, particularly the CD8 repertoires, and these clonotypes were possibly memory cells re-expressing CD45RA.

The protocol used for the library was UMI-ligation and nested PCR. The sequencing machine was an Illumina MiSeq. An equimolar mix of two oligonucleotides covering both TRBC1 and TRBC2 was used as the beta constant-region primer. Four rounds of PCR, combining the SP2 primer with nested alpha and beta constant-region primers, were used to amplify the ligated cDNA. TCRdb trimmed the raw reads at Q25, called clones with MiXCR and kept productive beta chains. One record per CDR3 amino acid sequence lists the most common genes and DNA. This sample lists under 150,000 distinct CDR3 sequences; under 25% were detected once. The ten largest clones add up to approximately 0.63% of the sample. No antigens are known for them. Material: naive CD8+ T cells from blood. In the paper's terms, the cell subset or site label means: naive T cells, CD45RA high CD27+. These TCRs come from a human donor in good health.

Remarks on this clonotype: The junction differs from germline at one of its ends, possibly a read error. The rearrangement links TRBV29-1 to TRBJ2-7; 10 bases align to TRBD2. Germline values: CDR1 SQVTM, CDR2 ANQGSEA. The CDR3 length is 16 residues. The CDR3 DNA sequence: TGCAGCGTCGAAGTTTTGGCTAGCGGGAGTTACTACGAGCAGTACTTC. The encoded protein is CSVEVLASGSYYEQYF.

This clonotype occurred a few times. CDR3 DNA: TGTGCCAGCAGCTTTCGGGGGACAAACACTGAAGCTTTCTTT. It yields the protein CASSFRGTNTEAFF. The rearrangement uses TRBV11-1 and TRBJ1-1, with D possibly TRBD1 on 6 matching bases. CDR3 size: 14 residues. V was cut by 3 bases and J by 2 bases, with 10 bases left in between. Per germline, CDR1 SGHAT and CDR2 FQDESV (reference sequence).

There are many counts of this clonotype. The CDR3 DNA reads TGTGCCAGCAGATTTTCTGGGACAGCGATTTACAATGAGCAGTTCTTC. This encodes CASRFSGTAIYNEQFF. The chain is built from TRBV28 and TRBJ2-1; TRBD1 aligns across 7 bases. CDR3 length: 16 residues. Germline lookup yields CDR1 MDHEN and CDR2 SYDVKM. Trimming took 6 bases from V and 4 from J; bases not matched to a gene: 12.

The chain recombines TRBV28 with TRBJ2-1; D gene unclear. The V end lost 4 bases, the J end lost 8 bases, and 12 bases lay between the germline ends. The germline CDR1 and CDR2 sequences are MDHEN and SYDVKM. The CDR3 spans 13 residues. CDR3 bases: TGTGCCAGCAGTTCGAGTTTTATGGATGAGCAGTTCTTC. Its protein is CASSSSFMDEQFF.

V and J are TRBV29-1 and TRBJ2-7, with TRBD2 matching over 9 bases. Germline trimming cut 4 bases from V and 3 bases from J; bases unmatched to any gene: 4. Germline CDR1 SQVTM, CDR2 ANQGSEA. The CDR3 is 13 residues long. The CDR3, as DNA: TGCAGCGTTGTGCGGGAGGGCCGCTACGAGCAGTACTTC. Residues: CSVVREGRYEQYF.

The CDR3: CASSQQNYEQYF. CDR3 sequence (DNA): TGTGCCAGCAGCCAACAGAACTACGAGCAGTACTTC. The chain is built from TRBV13 and TRBJ2-7; no firm D call. The CDR3 has 12 amino acids. Germline V gene data show CDR1 as PRHDT and CDR2 as FYEKMQ (reference sequence). V lost 5 bases, J lost 3 bases, and 8 bases lay in between.

This clonotype turned up a few times. The chain uses TRBV11-2 and TRBJ2-7, with a tentative D call TRBD2 (5 bases). Per germline, CDR1 SGHAT and CDR2 FQNNGV. The CDR3 is 15 residues long. V lost 1 base and J lost 0, with 10 bases in between. In DNA form, the CDR3 reads TGTGCCAGCAGCTTAGGGTCGGGGAGCTCCTACGAGCAGTACTTC. This codes for CASSLGSGSSYEQYF.

This clonotype was detected a few times. The genes are TRBV30 and TRBJ2-7, with D tentatively TRBD1 (6 bases). V was cut by 0 bases and J by 2 bases, with 11 bases left in between. This CDR3 region has 14 residues. Per germline, CDR1 GTSNPN and CDR2 SVGIG (reference sequence). In DNA, the CDR3 is TGTGCCTGGAGTGTATTTGGGGGCGCCTACGAGCAGTACTTC. Translation: CAWSVFGGAYEQYF.

This clonotype was seen more than once but under ten times. V is TRBV28 and J is TRBJ2-2; maybe TRBD1 (5 bases). Germline values: CDR1 MDHEN, CDR2 SYDVKM. The CDR3 has 17 amino acids. Deletions cut 1 base from V and 3 bases from J, with 15 bases between. The CDR3 DNA is TGTGCCAGCAGTTTATTTCTCACGCAGGGCTACACCGGGGAGCTGTTTTTT. Its protein is CASSLFLTQGYTGELFF.

This clonotype was recorded many times. The V call is TRBV30, the J call TRBJ1-4, with D hard to call. Trimming left V 3 bases short and J 8 bases short, with 7 bases between. The CDR3 sequence is 11 residues long. Germline assignment: CDR1 GTSNPN and CDR2 SVGIG (reference sequence). This CDR3 is CAWRGSEKLFF. The CDR3 nucleotides are TGTGCCTGGAGGGGCTCCGAAAAACTGTTTTTT.

This clonotype was detected a few times. The chain has TRBV2 and TRBJ2-7, with D hard to call. Trimming stripped 0 bases from V and 6 bases from J, with 9 bases between. The CDR3 extends over 13 amino acids. Germline V CDR1 and CDR2: SNHLY, FYNNEI. The DNA for the CDR3 is TGTGCCAGCAGTGAAGCGCTTGGAGTCGAGCAGTACTTC. It specifies CASSEALGVEQYF.

This clonotype came up a few times. The V gene is TRBV24-1, the J gene TRBJ2-5, with D perhaps given as TRBD1 or TRBD2 (5 bases each). Germline assignment: CDR1 KGHDR and CDR2 SFDVKD. The CDR3 runs 14 residues. Trimming pared 4 bases from V and 2 bases from J, leaving 10 bases between. The CDR3 loop is CATSDTGAQETQYF. Here the CDR3 DNA reads TGTGCCACCAGTGACACCGGGGCACAAGAGACCCAGTACTTC.

This clonotype has a handful of counts. CDR3 DNA: TGTGCCACCCTAGGACAGGCCGGGACTAGCACCCCGGGGACGCAGTATTTT. It is translated as CATLGQAGTSTPGTQYF. The chain combines TRBV28 with TRBJ2-3; 9 bases line up with TRBD2. CDR3 length equals 17 residues. The trim removed 10 bases at V and 9 bases at J, leaving 23 bases unmatched. The germline V gene has CDR1 MDHEN and CDR2 SYDVKM.

CDR3 DNA sequence: TGTGCCAGCAGTTCGGGACTAGCGGGAAATCGCGATGAGCAGTTCTTC. Translation: CASSSGLAGNRDEQFF. This rearrangement joins TRBV6-2 or TRBV6-3 to TRBJ2-1, with 13 bases matching TRBD2. V lost 4 bases and J lost 8; bases outside the gene matches: 8. The CDR3 spans 16 residues. Germline CDR1 is MNHEY and CDR2 is SVGEGT.

The genes are TRBV6-5 and TRBJ2-3, with D hard to call. V was trimmed by 5 bases and J by 6 bases, leaving 6 bases between them. This CDR3 comprises 11 residues. The germline V gene has CDR1 MNHEY and CDR2 SVGAGI. The CDR3 DNA reads TGTGCCAGCAGTGCTCCGGATACGCAGTATTTT. Protein product: CASSAPDTQYF.

The V gene is TRBV12-3 or TRBV12-4, the J gene TRBJ1-6; the match to TRBD1 covers 7 bases. The CDR3 runs 12 residues. V gave up 8 bases and J gave up 10 bases; unmatched junction bases: 5. CDR3 bases: TGTGCCAGCGGGGCAGGGGGATCACCCCTCCACTTT. It codes for CASGAGGSPLHF.

The chain employs TRBV20-1 and TRBJ2-3, with D perhaps matching TRBD1 or TRBD2 (5 bases each). The germline gives CDR1 DFQATT, CDR2 SNEGSKA (reference sequence). The CDR3 is 13 amino acids. V dropped 3 bases and J dropped 6 bases, with 13 bases sitting between them. The CDR3 nucleotides read TGCAGTGCTAGGGGGCTAGCAGCCGATACGCAGTATTTT. Encoded protein: CSARGLAADTQYF.

The chain has TRBV7-8 and TRBJ2-3; D remains unclear. Germline assignment: CDR1 SGHVS and CDR2 FQNEAQ. V lost 4 bases and J lost 5, with 10 bases in between. CDR3 length: 13 residues. CDR3 amino acids: CASSSTRVDTQYF. The CDR3 nucleotides are TGTGCCAGCAGCTCCACCCGGGTAGATACGCAGTATTTT.

This rearrangement joins TRBV27 to TRBJ1-5, with TRBD1 matching 7 bases. V was pared by 6 bases and J by 4 bases, with 6 bases of the junction left unmatched. This CDR3 spans 14 amino acids. In germline, CDR1 is MNHEY, CDR2 SMNVEV (reference sequence). The CDR3 DNA sequence: TGTGCCAGCAGCCCACAGGGACAGAATCAGCCCCAGCATTTT. This encodes CASSPQGQNQPQHF.

The chain couples TRBV12-3 or TRBV12-4 to TRBJ1-4, with D possibly being TRBD1 (5 bases). The V and J ends lost 4 bases and 4 bases respectively, with 10 bases between them. This CDR3 is 14 amino acids long. CDR3 DNA: TGTGCCAGCAGTTCCCCGGGGGATAATGAAAAACTGTTTTTT. It encodes CASSSPGDNEKLFF.